This entry concerns a single T cell receptor beta chain. Its antigen is unidentified. These data belong to a study of cytomegalovirus exposure and HLA in healthy donors. Points from the study as a whole: Sequencing had likely introduced a cluster of highly shared sequence variants as an artifact. Analysis performed later found more than 15,000 TCR beta sequences associated with HLA alleles at 0.05 false discovery rate.

PCR used 60 Vbeta primers and 13 Jbeta primers. In the original processing: Among the unique TCR beta chains that a later analysis counted, about 79 million in all, about 12 million were shared. Repertoires were generated with immunoSEQ multiplex PCR, while TCRdb's copy carries only in-frame clones and drops some. V and J calls plus clone size are reproduced from that table; the DNA served to infer D and trimming. This sample carries more than 150,000 clones, about 81% of them seen once, and the ten largest clones take roughly 2%. The V gene's germline CDR1 is PRHDT and CDR2 FYEKMQ (reference sequence). This CDR3 is built from 16 residues. The J segment lost 4 bases and the V segment lost 5 bases, leaving 12 bases of the junction unmatched.

The receptor was isolated from a woman aged 18-29 years in good health and CMV-seropositive. J is TRBJ1-2 and V is TRBV13, with TRBD1 matching over 8 bases. Material: PBMCs. The CDR3 here is CASSRGQVNGGYGYTF. The CDR3 coding sequence is TGTGCCAGCAGCAGGGGACAGGTTAATGGCGGCTATGGCTACACCTTC.